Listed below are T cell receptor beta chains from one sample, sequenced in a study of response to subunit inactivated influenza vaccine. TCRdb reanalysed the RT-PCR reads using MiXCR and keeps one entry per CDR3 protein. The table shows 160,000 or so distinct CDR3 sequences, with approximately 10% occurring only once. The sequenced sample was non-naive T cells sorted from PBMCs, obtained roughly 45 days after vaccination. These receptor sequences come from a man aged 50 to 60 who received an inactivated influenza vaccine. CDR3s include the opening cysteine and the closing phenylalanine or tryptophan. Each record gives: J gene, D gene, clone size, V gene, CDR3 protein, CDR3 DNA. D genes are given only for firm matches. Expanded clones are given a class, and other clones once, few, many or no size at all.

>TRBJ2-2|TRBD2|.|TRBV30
CAGRTSGNTGELFF
TGTGCCGGACGGACTAGCGGAAACACCGGGGAGCTGTTTTTT
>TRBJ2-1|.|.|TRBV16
CASSQSYNEQFF
TGTGCCAGCAGCCAATCGTACAATGAGCAGTTCTTC
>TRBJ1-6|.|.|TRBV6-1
CATVQGSTDSPLHF
TGTGCCACTGTACAGGGCTCGACGGATTCACCCCTCCACTTT
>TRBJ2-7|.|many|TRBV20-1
CSARSTGLAGGYEQYF
TGCAGTGCTAGATCGACAGGGTTGGCGGGAGGCTACGAGCAGTACTTC
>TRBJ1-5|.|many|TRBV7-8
CASSLLISRGASLQPQHF
TGTGCCAGCAGCCTCCTAATCTCGCGGGGCGCGAGTCTTCAGCCCCAGCATTTT
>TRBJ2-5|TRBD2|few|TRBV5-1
CASSFGGFQQTQYF
TGCGCCAGCAGCTTCGGGGGGTTCCAGCAGACCCAGTACTTC
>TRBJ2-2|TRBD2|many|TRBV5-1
CASRLADTGELFF
TGCGCCAGCCGGCTAGCGGACACCGGGGAGCTGTTTTTT
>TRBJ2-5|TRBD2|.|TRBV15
CATSRGTSGQETQYF
TGTGCCACCAGCAGAGGGACTAGCGGGCAAGAGACCCAGTACTTC
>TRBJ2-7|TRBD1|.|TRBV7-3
CASSRSGTGGHEQYF
TGTGCCAGCAGCCGAAGTGGGACAGGGGGCCACGAGCAGTACTTC
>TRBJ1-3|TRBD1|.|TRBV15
CATSTPDRVSGNTIYF
TGTGCCACCAGCACGCCGGACAGGGTATCTGGAAACACCATATATTTT
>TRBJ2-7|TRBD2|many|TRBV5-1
CASSLALGLAGSYEQYF
TGCGCCAGCAGCTTGGCCCTTGGTCTAGCGGGAAGCTACGAGCAGTACTTC
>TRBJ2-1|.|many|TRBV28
CASSIQGGNYNEQFF
TGTGCCAGCAGTATTCAGGGGGGGAATTACAATGAGCAGTTCTTC
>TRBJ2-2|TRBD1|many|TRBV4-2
CASSPTGRSNTGELFF
TGTGCCAGCAGCCCGACAGGGCGATCGAACACCGGGGAGCTGTTTTTT
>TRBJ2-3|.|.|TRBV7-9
CASSSDISTDTQYF
TGTGCCAGCAGCTCGGACATAAGCACAGATACGCAGTATTTT
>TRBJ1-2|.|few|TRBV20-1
CSARDLNLTSNYGYTF
TGCAGTGCTAGAGACCTCAACCTAACTAGTAACTATGGCTACACCTTC
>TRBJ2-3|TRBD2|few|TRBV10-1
CASSVSSSGDTQYF
TGCGCCAGCAGTGTCAGTTCTAGCGGAGATACGCAGTATTTT
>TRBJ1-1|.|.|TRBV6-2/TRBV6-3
CASSYSVARSTEAFF
TGTGCCAGCAGTTACTCGGTTGCACGGAGTACTGAAGCTTTCTTT
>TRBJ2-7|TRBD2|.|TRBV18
CASSPLRVAGDEQYF
TGTGCCAGCTCACCCTTGAGAGTAGCGGGAGATGAGCAGTACTTC
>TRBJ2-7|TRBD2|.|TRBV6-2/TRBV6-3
CASSYSPTSGLGQYF
TGTGCCAGCAGTTACTCACCGACTAGCGGGCTCGGGCAGTACTTC
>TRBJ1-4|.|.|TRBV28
CASSLGLQGKKLFF
TGTGCCAGCAGTTTAGGACTACAGGGTAAAAAACTGTTTTTT
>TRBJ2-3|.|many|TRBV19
CASSMGAGLTDTQYF
TGTGCCAGTAGTATGGGGGCTGGGCTCACAGATACGCAGTATTTT
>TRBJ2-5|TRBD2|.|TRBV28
CASSFLGLAGGGETQYF
TGTGCCAGCAGTTTCCTGGGACTAGCGGGGGGCGGAGAGACCCAGTACTTC
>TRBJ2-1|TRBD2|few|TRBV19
CASSISSGGREQFF
TGTGCCAGTAGTATATCTAGCGGGGGGCGTGAGCAGTTCTTC
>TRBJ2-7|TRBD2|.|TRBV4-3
CASSQDGGLVGEQYF
TGCGCCAGCAGCCAGGATGGAGGACTAGTGGGTGAGCAGTACTTC
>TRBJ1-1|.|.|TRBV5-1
CASSLTGTNTEAFF
TGCGCCAGCAGCTTAACAGGGACGAACACTGAAGCTTTCTTT
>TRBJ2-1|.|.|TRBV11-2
CASSLGLRAKGGEQFF
TGTGCCAGCAGCTTAGGGTTGCGGGCGAAGGGCGGTGAGCAGTTCTTC
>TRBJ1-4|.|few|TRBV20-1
CSAPGTPAEKLFF
TGCAGTGCCCCCGGGACACCCGCGGAAAAACTGTTTTTT
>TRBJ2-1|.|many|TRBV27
CASSLVGALHEQFF
TGTGCCAGCAGTTTAGTTGGGGCGTTACATGAGCAGTTCTTC
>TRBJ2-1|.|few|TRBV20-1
CSASRAANEQFF
TGCAGTGCTAGTCGAGCGGCCAATGAGCAGTTCTTC
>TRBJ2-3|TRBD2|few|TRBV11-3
CASSLGRTSGSTDTQYF
TGTGCCAGCAGCTTAGGCCGGACTAGCGGGTCCACAGATACGCAGTATTTT
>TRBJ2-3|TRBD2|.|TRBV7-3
CASSPRLADSTDTQYF
TGTGCCAGCAGCCCCCGCCTAGCGGATAGCACAGATACGCAGTATTTT
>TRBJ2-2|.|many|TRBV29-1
CSVANAGAVGELFF
TGCAGCGTTGCTAACGCAGGGGCCGTCGGGGAGCTGTTTTTT
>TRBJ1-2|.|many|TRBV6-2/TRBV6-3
CASSPPLSRTVFYGYTF
TGTGCCAGCAGTCCTCCCTTAAGCCGGACGGTCTTCTATGGCTACACCTTC
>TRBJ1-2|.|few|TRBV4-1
CASSHEGLNYGYTF
TGCGCCAGCAGCCATGAGGGTCTTAACTATGGCTACACCTTC
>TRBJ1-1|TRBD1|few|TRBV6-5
CASSYDRDLTEAFF
TGTGCCAGCAGTTATGACAGGGATCTCACTGAAGCTTTCTTT
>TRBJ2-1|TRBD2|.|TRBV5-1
CASSSGGPILDSYNEQFF
TGCGCCAGCAGTAGCGGGGGGCCTATTCTTGACTCCTACAATGAGCAGTTCTTC
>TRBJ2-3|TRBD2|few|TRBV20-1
CSARDLAGGGTDTQYF
TGCAGTGCTAGAGATCTGGCGGGAGGAGGCACAGATACGCAGTATTTT
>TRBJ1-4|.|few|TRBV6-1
CASTNNPEKLFF
TGTGCCAGCACAAACAATCCTGAAAAACTGTTTTTT
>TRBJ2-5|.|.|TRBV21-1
CASSKAFRGRVDGETQYF
TGTGCCAGCAGCAAAGCCTTCAGGGGGCGGGTTGACGGAGAGACCCAGTACTTC
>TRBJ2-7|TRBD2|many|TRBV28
CASSYTSGGAEQYF
TGTGCCAGCAGTTACACTAGCGGGGGGGCGGAGCAGTACTTC
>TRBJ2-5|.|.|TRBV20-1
CSARWASAQETQYF
TGCAGTGCTAGATGGGCTAGCGCGCAAGAGACCCAGTACTTC
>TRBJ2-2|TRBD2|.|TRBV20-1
CSARDPSGNTGELFF
TGCAGTGCTAGAGATCCTAGCGGTAACACCGGGGAGCTGTTTTTT
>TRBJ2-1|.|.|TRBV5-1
CASSRSSYNEQFF
TGCGCCAGCAGCCGGAGCTCCTACAATGAGCAGTTCTTC